These 32 T cell receptor beta chains were sequenced from one sample in a study of blood T cell repertoires in COVID-19. The table came from immunoSEQ multiplex PCR; TCRdb's copy has only in-frame clones and leaves some out. The profile shows about 140,000 clones, approximately 81% of them singletons. The sample consisted of peripheral blood. These receptors were taken from a human donor in a cohort sampled during active COVID-19.

This clone was detected only once. The chain carries TRBV28 and TRBJ2-7; TRBD1 aligns across 7 bases. CDR1 is MDHEN and CDR2 is SYDVKM in the germline V gene. J gave up 1 base and V 6 bases, and 15 bases lay outside the gene matches. The CDR3 runs 17 residues. The CDR3, as DNA: TGTGCCAGCAGAAAAGGGGGACCGGCAGGGGGTTCCTACGAGCAGTACTTC. It translates to CASRKGGPAGGSYEQYF.

In its sample, this clone was seen a few times. This chain connects TRBV7-3 to TRBJ2-2; 8 nucleotides match TRBD1. This CDR3 has 14 residues. V shed 4 bases, J shed 6 bases, and the junction held 4 bases outside the gene matches. The germline V gene encodes CDR1 SGHTA and CDR2 FQGTGA. CDR3 nucleotides: TGTGCCAGCAGCTCCGGACAGGGACCCGGGGAGCTGTTTTTT. Protein product: CASSSGQGPGELFF.

The rearrangement links TRBV10-3 to TRBJ2-1; TRBD2 matches at 10 bases. V lost 0 bases and J lost 5; bases outside the gene matches: 1. Germline CDR1 and CDR2: ENHRY and SYGVKD. This CDR3 has 15 amino acids. The CDR3 sequence is CAISESLAGDNEQFF. DNA of the CDR3: TGTGCCATCAGTGAGTCGCTAGCGGGGGACAATGAGCAGTTCTTC.

The chain combines TRBV5-1 with TRBJ2-1; 8 bases agree with TRBD1. Trimming took 2 bases from V and 7 from J; bases not matched to a gene: 14. The CDR3 runs 17 residues. The germline V gene has CDR1 SGHRS and CDR2 YFSETQ. Here the CDR3 DNA reads TGCGCCAGCAGCTTTGTTACCGGGACAGGCTTTGGGAATGAGCAGTTCTTC. Its protein is CASSFVTGTGFGNEQFF.

This clone showed up just a few times. The chain uses TRBV7-9 and TRBJ1-5; no reliable D call. The germline CDR1 and CDR2 sequences are SEHNR and FQNEAQ (reference sequence). The V and J ends lost 5 bases and 3 bases respectively, with 14 bases between them. The CDR3 has 15 residues. CDR3 loop: CASSPEPSFNQPQHF. CDR3 nucleotides: TGTGCCAGCAGCCCTGAACCTAGTTTCAATCAGCCCCAGCATTTT.

This clone came up once. This chain links TRBV7-6 with TRBJ2-1, with D uncertain. V shed 1 base and J shed 4 bases, with 20 bases lying between them. Germline CDR1 reads SGHVS; CDR2 reads FNYEAQ. The CDR3 totals 18 residues. In nucleotides, the CDR3 is TGTGCCAGCAGCTTAGGGATGGTTAGCCGTGCTCAATACAATGAGCAGTTCTTC. Protein sequence: CASSLGMVSRAQYNEQFF. Full variable domain (remainder filled in from reference TRBV7-6 and TRBJ2-1): GAGVSQSPRYKVTKRGQDVALRCDPISGHVSLYWYRQALGQGPEFLTYFNYEAQQDKSGLPNDRFSAERPEGSISTLTIQRTEQRDSAMYRCASSLGMVSRAQYNEQFFGPGTRLTVL.

The V and J genes are TRBV19 and TRBJ2-7; D is possibly TRBD2 (6 bases). Trimming stripped 0 bases from V and 3 bases from J, with 12 bases between. Germline V gene sequence: CDR1 LNHDA, CDR2 SQIVND (reference sequence). The CDR3 totals 15 residues. The CDR3 coding sequence is TGTGCCAGTAGTATAGATGGGGGACTGGGCTACGAGCAGTACTTC. Its protein product is CASSIDGGLGYEQYF.

The chain couples TRBV29-1 to TRBJ1-2; D might be TRBD1 (6 bases). With 7 bases removed from V and 0 bases from J, the gap between germline ends came to 12 bases. The germline V gene has CDR1 SQVTM and CDR2 ANQGSEA. The CDR3 totals 13 residues. The CDR3 DNA reads as TGCAGCGGTGGGACAATCACTAACTATGGCTACACCTTC. Protein: CSGGTITNYGYTF.

The genes are TRBV10-2 and TRBJ2-3; 7 bases align to TRBD2. The length of the CDR3 is 14 residues. Germline V gene data show CDR1 as WSHSY and CDR2 as SAAADI. J lost 0 bases, V lost 8 bases, and 5 bases had no gene match. The CDR3 is CASSSGFSTDTQYF. The CDR3 bases are TGCGCCAGCTCTAGCGGTTTTAGCACAGATACGCAGTATTTT.

The chain is built from TRBV5-6 and TRBJ1-6; 9 bases fit TRBD1. V gave up 1 base and J gave up 7 bases; unmatched junction bases: 0. The V gene's germline CDR1 is SGHDT and CDR2 YYEEEE. This CDR3 is 14 amino acids long. In nucleotides, the CDR3 is TGTGCCAGCAGCTTGACAGGGGGCAATTCACCCCTCCACTTT. This sequence encodes CASSLTGGNSPLHF.

The chain uses TRBV6-2 or TRBV6-3 and TRBJ2-7; 14 bases line up with TRBD2. Germline-derived CDR1 and CDR2 are MNHEY and SVGEGT. The CDR3 is 14 amino acids. V lost 5 bases, J lost 8 bases, and 5 bases stayed unmatched. The CDR3 region has the DNA TGTGCCAGCAGTACCGGGACTAGCGGGAGAAAGCAGTACTTC. It codes for CASSTGTSGRKQYF.

This clone appeared once. This rearrangement joins TRBV5-1 to TRBJ1-5; perhaps TRBD1 as D (6 bases). The germline CDR1 and CDR2 sequences are SGHRS and YFSETQ. Trimming removed 0 bases from V and 6 bases from J, with 13 bases in between. The CDR3 is 15 residues long. CDR3 sequence reads: CASSLAGRGGQPQHF. CDR3 sequence (DNA): TGCGCCAGCAGCTTGGCCGGCAGGGGCGGTCAGCCCCAGCATTTT.

The rearrangement joins TRBV19 to TRBJ2-7, with TRBD2 identical over 10 bases. CDR3 length equals 16 residues. J gave up 0 bases and V 3 bases, and 5 bases lay outside the gene matches. Germline assignment: CDR1 LNHDA and CDR2 SQIVND (reference sequence). CDR3: CASSIRTSGTSYEQYF. The CDR3 DNA reads as TGTGCCAGTAGTATCCGCACTAGCGGGACCTCCTACGAGCAGTACTTC. Looking up the rest from reference TRBV19 and TRBJ2-7 gives the full variable domain: DGGITQSPKYLFRKEGQNVTLSCEQNLNHDAMYWYRQDPGQGLRLIYYSQIVNDFQKGDIAEGYSVSREKKESFPLTVTSAQKNPTAFYLCASSIRTSGTSYEQYFGPGTRLTVT.

This clone has only one observation. The rearrangement uses TRBV11-2 and TRBJ2-1; TRBD2 is a possible D gene (6 bases). There are 15 residues in the CDR3. V was pared by 2 bases and J by 9 bases, with 17 bases between. In germline, CDR1 is SGHAT, CDR2 FQNNGV. The CDR3 spells CASSLSTGRGGEQFF. CDR3 bases: TGTGCCAGCAGCTTATCCACCGGGCGGGGCGGTGAGCAGTTCTTC.

The chain recombines TRBV19 with TRBJ2-7, with 9 bases identical to TRBD1. The CDR3 sequence is 15 residues long. Germline CDR1 and CDR2: LNHDA and SQIVND (reference sequence). The J segment lost 0 bases and the V segment lost 7 bases, leaving 7 bases of the junction unmatched. The CDR3 spells CASTRDREGSYEQYF. The CDR3 coding sequence is TGTGCCAGTACCCGGGACAGGGAAGGCTCCTACGAGCAGTACTTC.

V usage is TRBV29-1 and J usage is TRBJ2-3, with D possibly matching TRBD2 (6 bases). The V gene's germline CDR1 is SQVTM and CDR2 ANQGSEA. The CDR3 covers 15 residues. Trimming left V 1 base short and J 2 bases short, with 13 bases between. This CDR3 is CSVEGGANLTDTQYF. DNA of the CDR3: TGCAGCGTTGAAGGCGGGGCGAACCTCACAGATACGCAGTATTTT.

CDR3 sequence: CASSRHGPGEQYF. The DNA for the CDR3 is TGTGCCAGCAGTCGACATGGTCCGGGGGAGCAGTACTTC. The chain joins TRBV27 to TRBJ2-7; D is possibly TRBD2 (5 bases). Germline CDR1 MNHEY, CDR2 SMNVEV (reference sequence). V was shortened by 5 bases and J by 7 bases, with 15 bases between the two germline ends. There are 13 residues in the CDR3.

The V gene is TRBV4-2, the J gene TRBJ2-7; D unclear. The CDR3 totals 14 residues. The germline V gene has CDR1 LGHNA and CDR2 YNFKEQ. Trimming pared 5 bases from V and 0 bases from J, leaving 11 bases between. The CDR3 nucleotides read TGTGCCAGCAGCAGCGCAGTACTCTCCTACGAGCAGTACTTC. Translation: CASSSAVLSYEQYF.

V and J are TRBV7-2 and TRBJ2-2; 7 bases are shared with TRBD1. Germline CDR1 SGHTA, CDR2 FQGNSA. With V trimmed by 5 bases and J by 7 bases, 7 bases remained unmatched. The CDR3 is made up of 14 amino acids. The CDR3 region has the DNA TGTGCCAGCAGCCCCGACAGGACAGGCGGGGAGCTGTTTTTT. It encodes CASSPDRTGGELFF.

CDR3 coding DNA: TGTGCCAGCTCACGAGGGACAGTCACAGATACGCAGTATTTT. The encoded protein is CASSRGTVTDTQYF. The chain recombines TRBV18 with TRBJ2-3; 7 nucleotides agree with TRBD1. The CDR3 runs 14 residues. In germline, CDR1 is KGHSH, CDR2 LQKENI. J lost 2 bases, V lost 4 bases, and 3 bases had no gene match. The whole variable domain, remainder taken from reference TRBV18 and TRBJ2-3, is NAGVMQNPRHLVRRRGQEARLRCSPMKGHSHVYWYRQLPEEGLKFMVYLQKENIIDESGMPKERFSAEFPKEGPSILRIQQVVRGDSAAYFCASSRGTVTDTQYFGPGTRLTVL.

The V and J genes are TRBV6-5 and TRBJ2-5; TRBD1 agrees at 9 bases. This CDR3 spans 15 amino acids. From germline, CDR1 is MNHEY and CDR2 SVGAGI. J was trimmed by 4 bases and V by 5 bases; bases with no gene match: 8. DNA for the CDR3: TGTGCCAGCAGTCCGGGACAGGGTCTGGGAGAGACCCAGTACTTC. Translation gives CASSPGQGLGETQYF.

V usage is TRBV19 and J usage is TRBJ2-2; 8 bases are shared with TRBD2. The trim removed 10 bases at V and 6 bases at J, leaving 10 bases unmatched. This CDR3 has 14 residues. Germline-derived CDR1 and CDR2 are LNHDA and SQIVND (reference sequence). Written as DNA, the CDR3 is TGTGCCACTCTCAGCGGGAGAGTGGCCGGGGAGCTGTTTTTT. Its protein product is CATLSGRVAGELFF.

The sample holds a few counts of this clone. V usage is TRBV6-1 and J usage is TRBJ2-7; 9 bases map to TRBD2. The CDR3 is 15 residues long. J lost 4 bases, V lost 0 bases, and 4 bases had no gene match. Germline values: CDR1 MNHNS, CDR2 SASEGT. CDR3 nucleotide sequence: TGTGCCAGCAGTGAAGCATGGGGACTAGCATACGAGCAGTACTTC. Protein sequence: CASSEAWGLAYEQYF.

This clone showed up just a few times. The chain couples TRBV7-2 to TRBJ1-2, with a tentative D call TRBD1 (5 bases). Looked up from germline, CDR1 is SGHTA and CDR2 is FQGNSA. This CDR3 has 12 amino acids. The germline V and J ends were trimmed by 5 bases and 5 bases, with 9 bases remaining between them. This CDR3 reads CASSNRQYGYTF. The CDR3 DNA sequence: TGTGCCAGCAGCAACAGACAGTATGGCTACACCTTC.

This chain joins TRBV2 and TRBJ2-6, with D tentatively TRBD1 (5 bases). The germline gives CDR1 SNHLY, CDR2 FYNNEI. V lost 2 bases, J lost 0 bases, and 8 bases lay in between. This CDR3 has 16 amino acids. The CDR3 region has the DNA TGTGCCAGCAGTGAACAGGGCTCCTCTGGGGCCAACGTCCTGACTTTC. Encoded protein: CASSEQGSSGANVLTF.

V usage is TRBV5-1 and J usage is TRBJ2-2; TRBD1 matches at 9 bases. The CDR3 contains 16 residues. Per germline, CDR1 SGHRS and CDR2 YFSETQ. V shed 4 bases, J shed 6 bases, and the junction held 10 bases outside the gene matches. The CDR3 protein is CASSRTGANSAGELFF. The CDR3 coding sequence is TGCGCCAGCAGCCGGACAGGGGCCAATAGCGCCGGGGAGCTGTTTTTT. Looking up the rest from reference TRBV5-1 and TRBJ2-2 gives the full variable domain: KAGVTQTPRYLIKTRGQQVTLSCSPISGHRSVSWYQQTPGQGLQFLFEYFSETQRNKGNFPGRFSGRQFSNSRSEMNVSTLELGDSALYLCASSRTGANSAGELFFGEGSRLTVL.

The rearrangement joins TRBV6-2 or TRBV6-3 to TRBJ2-5; 10 nucleotides agree with TRBD1. Looked up from germline, CDR1 is MNHEY and CDR2 is SVGEGT. V dropped 6 bases and J dropped 2; count of bases not matched to a gene: 12. The CDR3 is made up of 17 amino acids. The CDR3, as DNA: TGTGCCAGCAGCCGCCCGGGACAGGGGTATGGGCAAGAGACCCAGTACTTC. Protein: CASSRPGQGYGQETQYF.

The V and J genes are TRBV3-1 (or the pseudogene TRBV3-2) and TRBJ1-1, with TRBD1 as a possible D gene (5 bases). CDR1 and CDR2 from the germline V gene are LGHDT and YNNKEL (reference sequence). This CDR3 spans 14 amino acids. The V and J ends lost 1 base and 4 bases respectively, with 10 bases between them. Here the CDR3 DNA reads TGTGCCAGCAGCCAAGGGGGCTGGGGCACTGAAGCTTTCTTT. This codes for CASSQGGWGTEAFF.

The CDR3 is CASSLEGASGGEKLFF. In DNA, the CDR3 is TGTGCCAGCAGCTTAGAGGGCGCGAGCGGGGGCGAAAAACTGTTTTTT. The V gene is TRBV7-9, the J gene TRBJ1-4, with TRBD1 as a possible D gene (6 bases). CDR1 is SEHNR, CDR2 FQNEAQ, per germline (reference sequence). Trimming left V 1 base short and J 8 bases short, with 17 bases between. The CDR3 extends over 16 amino acids.

This chain joins TRBV6-2 or TRBV6-3 and TRBJ2-2; TRBD1 might be the D (5 bases). Germline-derived CDR1 and CDR2 are MNHEY and SVGEGT. The CDR3 loop spans 15 amino acids. Trimming took off 6 bases at V and 5 bases at J, with 16 bases between the two ends. The DNA of the CDR3 is TGTGCCAGCAGCCTTCAGGGTATGGGGACCGGGGAGCTGTTTTTT. This translates into CASSLQGMGTGELFF.

The chain is built from TRBV21-1 and TRBJ2-7; the table's D gene call, TRBD2, was not cross checked with the DNA. TRBV21-1 corresponds to a pseudogene. The CDR3 extends over 21 amino acids. The CDR3, as DNA: TGTGCCAGCAGCAAAGCGCTAAGGCCTAGCGGGAGCCGGGGGAGGTACTACGAGCAGTACTTC. It is translated as CASSKALRPSGSRGRYYEQYF.

The V and J genes are TRBV28 and TRBJ1-5, with TRBD1 matching over 7 bases. Unmatched junction bases numbered 4, after V lost 6 bases and J lost 2 bases. This CDR3 has 14 residues. Germline V gene lookup returns CDR1 MDHEN and CDR2 SYDVKM. This CDR3 is CASSQTGGNQPQHF. The CDR3 DNA reads as TGTGCCAGCAGCCAAACAGGGGGCAATCAGCCCCAGCATTTT.